A single sample is the source of the 9 T cell receptor beta chains below, sequenced in a study of cytomegalovirus exposure and HLA in healthy donors. Vbeta (60) and Jbeta (13) primers were used in the PCR. The method was immunoSEQ multiplex PCR; TCRdb's version includes in-frame clones alone and lacks a portion of them. Of some 90,000 clones listed, roughly three quarters are singletons. Sequencing input: PBMCs. All receptors derive from a woman in her forties or fifties in good health and CMV-seropositive.

CDR3 DNA sequence: TGTGCCAGCAGCAGAACGGAAGAGACCCAGTACTTC. Its translation: CASSRTEETQYF. V gene TRBV9 combines with J gene TRBJ2-5; D gene ambiguous. Trimming cost V 4 bases and J 3 bases, with 7 bases left between them. Germline V gene sequence: CDR1 SGDLS, CDR2 YYNGEE. This CDR3 comprises 12 residues.

The rearrangement links TRBV29-1 to TRBJ2-1; TRBD2 agrees at 14 bases. Per the germline V gene, CDR1 is SQVTM and CDR2 is ANQGSEA. V shed 4 bases, J shed 6 bases, and the junction held 14 bases outside the gene matches. The CDR3 is 18 residues long. This chain's CDR3 is CSVAGSNSGTSGSNEQFF. The CDR3 DNA reads TGCAGCGTTGCAGGATCGAATTCCGGGACTAGCGGGAGCAATGAGCAGTTCTTC.

The J gene is TRBJ1-2, the V gene TRBV4-2; D is perhaps TRBD1 (6 bases). Germline lookup yields CDR1 LGHNA and CDR2 YNFKEQ. CDR3 length equals 13 residues. V dropped 5 bases and J dropped 4 bases, with 11 bases sitting between them. The CDR3 DNA reads as TGTGCCAGCAGCAGAACAGGGTCCTATGGCTACACCTTC. It yields the protein CASSRTGSYGYTF.

The chain combines TRBV6-5 with TRBJ2-7; D is unresolved. Trimming took off 6 bases at V and 0 bases at J, with 6 bases between the two ends. From germline, CDR1 is MNHEY and CDR2 SVGAGI. The CDR3 is 12 residues long. CDR3 loop: CASSPVSYEQYF. DNA for the CDR3: TGTGCCAGCAGCCCCGTCTCCTACGAGCAGTACTTC.

This clone was found once. The chain couples TRBV5-6 to TRBJ2-7; D gene uncertain. Germline loops: CDR1 SGHDT, CDR2 YYEEEE. This CDR3 is built from 16 residues. With 3 bases removed from V and 2 bases from J, the gap between germline ends came to 18 bases. Written as DNA, the CDR3 is TGTGCCAGCAGCTCCTCTCATCTAGTCACAACCTACGAGCAGTACTTC. Protein product: CASSSSHLVTTYEQYF.

This clone occurred a few times. The rearrangement links TRBV6-6 to TRBJ1-2; D is undetermined. The CDR3 length is 11 residues. Trimming cost V 6 bases and J 5 bases, with 7 bases left between them. Germline CDR1 reads MNHNY; CDR2 reads SVGAGI (reference sequence). The CDR3 loop is CASREQYGYTF. In nucleotides, the CDR3 is TGTGCCAGCAGGGAGCAGTATGGCTACACCTTC.

V is TRBV7-3 and J is TRBJ1-6; D uncertain. The CDR3 contains 14 residues. Germline CDR1 is SGHTA and CDR2 is FQGTGA. V gave up 3 bases and J gave up 8 bases, with 11 bases separating them. This CDR3 reads CASSFSGGYSPLHF. As DNA, the CDR3 is TGTGCCAGCAGCTTTTCCGGAGGTTATTCACCCCTCCACTTT.

The V call is TRBV2, the J call TRBJ1-2; D is unresolved. V lost 2 bases and J lost 7, with 14 bases in between. This CDR3 spans 14 amino acids. Looked up from germline, CDR1 is SNHLY and CDR2 is FYNNEI. The CDR3 bases are TGTGCCAGCAGTGAAATAGGCAGACGGGGTGGCTACACCTTC. This encodes CASSEIGRRGGYTF.

The table lists this clone with a count of one. The chain couples TRBV5-1 to TRBJ2-5, with a tentative D call TRBD1 (6 bases). Germline V gene data show CDR1 as SGHRS and CDR2 as YFSETQ. V lost 4 bases and J 5 bases, leaving 21 bases between the germline ends. This CDR3 spans 16 amino acids. CDR3 sequence reads: CASSPRGSRRSETQYF. In nucleotides, the CDR3 is TGCGCCAGCAGCCCAAGGGGGAGCAGGAGGTCGGAGACCCAGTACTTC.